This T cell receptor beta chain was sequenced for a study of T cells after yellow fever vaccination. Making TCR cDNA involved 5'RACE template switching, which added UMIs and a universal primer site. TCRdb reanalysed the 5' RACE reads using MiXCR and keeps one entry per CDR3 protein. The repertoire holds roughly 350,000 distinct CDR3 sequences, with roughly 4.3% as singletons. This clonotype was observed a handful of times. Its antigen is not known. Overall study findings and caveats: One caveat is that FACS-sorted repertoires could contain abundant clonotypes contaminating from the bulk population.

J lost 8 bases, V lost 6 bases, and 11 bases had no gene match. Germline loops: CDR1 DFQATT, CDR2 SNEGSKA (reference sequence). The CDR3 is made up of 16 amino acids. The V and J genes are TRBV20-1 and TRBJ2-3, with 16 bases lining up with TRBD2. Here the sequenced sample was PBMCs, taken 5 days after the yellow fever booster vaccination. The TCR was taken from a man younger than 35 who received the YFV17D yellow fever vaccine. The CDR3 region has the DNA TGCAGTGCACCGGGGACTAGCGGGGGGGCAGTTGCTACGCAGTATTTT. It is translated as CSAPGTSGGAVATQYF.